This TCR beta chain was documented in a study of blood T cells in healthy people across ages. A J-beta primer mix and a sample-barcoded 5' primer were used in a second PCR of about 7 to 12 cycles. TCRdb reprocessed the 5' RACE reads via MiXCR and lists one record per CDR3 protein. Among 700,000 to 850,000 distinct CDR3 sequences, 40% to 65% were seen once, and the ten largest hold approximately 40%. This CDR3 region has 15 residues. Germline CDR1 DFQATT, CDR2 SNEGSKA (reference sequence). J gave up 7 bases and V 2 bases, and 7 bases lay outside the gene matches. This clonotype was found a few times. What it binds is unknown. General study results and limits: Possibly, changes in expanded clonotypes were confounded because donor CMV status was unknown. Whereas aged donors had fewer naive CD4+ cells, long-lived donors had more of them and higher diversity. Without sorted subsets, naive and antigen-experienced compartments could not be conclusively compared.

Total RNA, at least 6 micrograms per sample, was extracted from PBMCs. The source material was blood. The TCR comes from a man aged 80 or over in good health. The J gene is TRBJ2-1, the V gene TRBV20-1; 11 bases agree with TRBD2. The CDR3 coding sequence is TGCAGTGCTAGATTACCCACTAGCGGGAGAAATGAGCAGTTCTTC. Translating gives CSARLPTSGRNEQFF.